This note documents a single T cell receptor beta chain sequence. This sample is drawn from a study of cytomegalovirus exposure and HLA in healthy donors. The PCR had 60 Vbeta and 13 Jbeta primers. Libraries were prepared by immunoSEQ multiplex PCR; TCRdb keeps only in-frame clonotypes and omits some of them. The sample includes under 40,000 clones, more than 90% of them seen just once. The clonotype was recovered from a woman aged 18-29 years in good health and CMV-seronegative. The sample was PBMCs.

CDR3 sequence: CASSFGTGEETQYF. CDR3 coding DNA: TGCGCCAGCAGCTTTGGGACAGGGGAAGAGACCCAGTACTTC. This sequence joins TRBV5-1 and TRBJ2-5, with 10 bases lining up with TRBD1. Losses at the gene ends were 2 bases for V and 3 bases for J; bases not matched to a gene: 1. Per germline, CDR1 SGHRS and CDR2 YFSETQ. The CDR3 consists of 14 residues. Full variable domain (outside the CDR3, taken from reference TRBV5-1 and TRBJ2-5): KAGVTQTPRYLIKTRGQQVTLSCSPISGHRSVSWYQQTPGQGLQFLFEYFSETQRNKGNFPGRFSGRQFSNSRSEMNVSTLELGDSALYLCASSFGTGEETQYFGPGTRLLVL.